The rows below give T cell receptor beta chains drawn from one sample of a study of control samples from healthy donors and cancer patients. Profiled with immunoSEQ multiplex PCR; TCRdb holds only in-frame clones, not every one. The sample has about 95,000 clones, around 85% seen once. The sample was blood. These receptors all stem from a man between 25 and 39 years old in good health. The CDR3 runs from the conserved cysteine through the conserved F or W. Each record gives: J gene, clone size, CDR3 length, V gene, CDR3 protein. The size field is filled for only some rows; it gives once, few, many or a size class.

>TRBJ2-2|-|14|TRBV3-1/TRBV3-2
CASSQDTNTGELFF
>TRBJ2-7|-|12|TRBV5-6
CASPKGFDEQYF
>TRBJ1-2|-|17|TRBV7-9
CASSHDTAGGGRGGYTF
>TRBJ2-5|-|17|TRBV6-6
CASSRGVAGAGGETQYF
>TRBJ1-2|-|13|TRBV2
CASRGDRNYGYTF
>TRBJ2-3|-|12|TRBV19
CASSTDRYTQYF
>TRBJ2-5|-|14|TRBV4-1
CASSQEGQGETQYF
>TRBJ2-7|-|15|TRBV7-6
CASSLGGQGAGEQYF
>TRBJ2-4|-|13|TRBV11-3
CASSSGTRDIQYF
>TRBJ1-1|-|14|TRBV14
CASSHKQGGTEAFF
>TRBJ2-6|-|13|TRBV24-1
CATREAGANVLTF
>TRBJ1-3|few|15|TRBV21-1
CASTLSGFSGNTIYF
>TRBJ1-2|-|11|TRBV18
CASSPGKGYTF